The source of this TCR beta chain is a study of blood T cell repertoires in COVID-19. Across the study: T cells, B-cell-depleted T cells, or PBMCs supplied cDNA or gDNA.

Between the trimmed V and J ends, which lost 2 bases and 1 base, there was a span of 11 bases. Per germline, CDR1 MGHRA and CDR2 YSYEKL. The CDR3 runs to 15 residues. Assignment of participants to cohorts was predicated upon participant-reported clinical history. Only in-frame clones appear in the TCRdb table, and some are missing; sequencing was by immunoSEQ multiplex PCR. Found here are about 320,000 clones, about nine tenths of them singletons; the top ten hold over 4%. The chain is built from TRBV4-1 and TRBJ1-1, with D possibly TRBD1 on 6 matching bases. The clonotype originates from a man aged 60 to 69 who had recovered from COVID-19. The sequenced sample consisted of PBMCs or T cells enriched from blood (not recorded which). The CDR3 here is CASSQPIRGNTEAFF. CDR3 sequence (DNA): TGCGCCAGCAGCCAACCCATCAGGGGGAACACTGAAGCTTTCTTT.